This TCR beta chain was sequenced in a study of blood T cell repertoires in COVID-19. Overall study context: From the United States, Italy and Spain came samples of acute and convalescent COVID-19.

Generated by immunoSEQ multiplex PCR, the TCRdb table keeps only in-frame clones and is missing some. Among some 130,000 clones listed, roughly 80% were seen once. Participant age was roughly 18 to 90 years, and participants resided in 24 US areas. Cohorts were assigned according to the clinical history that participants reported. The germline V gene has CDR1 SNHLY and CDR2 FYNNEI. V was pared by 0 bases and J by 2 bases, with 14 bases between. This CDR3 region has 17 residues. The V and J genes are TRBV2 and TRBJ1-5; D is unresolved. Specimen: PBMCs or T cells enriched from blood (not recorded which). This clonotype was sampled from a man in his forties or fifties with acute COVID-19. In DNA, the CDR3 is TGTGCCAGCAGTGAAGCGGTAGCCGTGGGAGGCAATCAGCCCCAGCATTTT. Translating it yields CASSEAVAVGGNQPQHF.